The 7 T cell receptor beta chains in this list originate from one sample, sequenced in a study of T cells in Graves' hyperthyroidism and ophthalmopathy. TCR beta CDR3 regions were amplified from RNA transcripts. During a first-round RT-PCR of the TCR CDR3, the HTBI primer set was used. TCRdb re-called the multiplex PCR reads through MiXCR, storing one row per CDR3 protein. Altogether around 610,000 distinct CDR3 sequences are present, about 15% being singletons, with the ten largest covering roughly 4.3%. Material: blood. The receptors derive from a woman in her thirties or forties with Graves' ophthalmopathy.

This clonotype was seen ten or more times. This sequence joins TRBV6-2 or TRBV6-3 and TRBJ1-5; 10 bases fit TRBD1. Germline lookup yields CDR1 MNHEY and CDR2 SVGEGT. This CDR3 has 17 amino acids. V lost 5 bases and J lost 5; bases outside the gene matches: 12. The CDR3 loop reads CASSKLRDRGADQPQHF. CDR3 bases: TGTGCCAGCAGTAAACTACGGGACAGGGGAGCTGATCAGCCCCAGCATTTT.

Many counts were recorded for this clonotype. J is TRBJ2-5 and V is TRBV12-3 or TRBV12-4; the D is unclear. V lost 3 bases, J lost 1 base, and 6 bases lay in between. There are 13 residues in the CDR3. CDR3 bases: TGTGCCAGCAGTTTCCTAAGCCAAGAGACCCAGTACTTC. This sequence encodes CASSFLSQETQYF.

In this sample, this clonotype turned up many times. V usage is TRBV7-8 and J usage is TRBJ2-2; D not certain. The CDR3 covers 14 residues. With 11 bases removed from V and 0 bases from J, the gap between germline ends came to 13 bases. CDR1 and CDR2 from the germline V gene are SGHVS and FQNEAQ. For the CDR3, the DNA is TGTGCCGTTGGCCCGGCATCGAACACCGGGGAGCTGTTTTTT. It specifies CAVGPASNTGELFF.

The V and J genes are TRBV29-1 and TRBJ1-2, with TRBD1 as a possible D gene (5 bases). Germline V gene lookup returns CDR1 SQVTM and CDR2 ANQGSEA. V gave up 0 bases and J gave up 3 bases, with 11 bases separating them. This CDR3 comprises 14 residues. The CDR3 DNA sequence: TGCAGCGTTGAAGACCCCATGGGGGACTATGGCTACACCTTC. It translates to CSVEDPMGDYGYTF. The full variable domain, its missing parts supplied by reference TRBV29-1 and TRBJ1-2, is SAVISQKPSRDICQRGTSLTIQCQVDSQVTMMFWYRQQPGQSLTLIATANQGSEATYESGFVIDKFPISRPNLTFSTLTVSNMSPEDSSIYLCSVEDPMGDYGYTFGSGTRLTVV.

In its sample, this clonotype was seen many times. This chain uses TRBV12-3 or TRBV12-4 with TRBJ2-7; TRBD2 matches 10 bases. With V trimmed by 7 bases and J by 6 bases, 9 bases remained unmatched. The CDR3 is made up of 14 amino acids. The CDR3 spells CASTQGLAASEQYF. The CDR3 DNA sequence: TGTGCCAGCACCCAAGGACTAGCGGCCTCCGAGCAGTACTTC.

The chain employs TRBV7-9 and TRBJ2-4, with D hard to call. Trimming removed 8 bases from V and 15 bases from J, with 20 bases in between. This CDR3 comprises 12 residues. CDR1 is SEHNR, CDR2 FQNEAQ, per germline (reference sequence). CDR3 protein: CASYPRLEEGYF. The CDR3 bases are TGTGCCAGCTACCCCCGTCTCGAGGAAGGGTACTTC.

This clonotype was recorded many times. The chain employs TRBV28 and TRBJ1-1; D gene unclear. V lost 7 bases and J 8 bases, leaving 29 bases between the germline ends. Germline CDR1 and CDR2: MDHEN and SYDVKM. The CDR3 has 17 residues. For the CDR3, the DNA is TGTGCCAGCACCTCATCCGGGATTCCAAAGAGGGAGTCCGAAGCTTTCTTT. Its translation: CASTSSGIPKRESEAFF.